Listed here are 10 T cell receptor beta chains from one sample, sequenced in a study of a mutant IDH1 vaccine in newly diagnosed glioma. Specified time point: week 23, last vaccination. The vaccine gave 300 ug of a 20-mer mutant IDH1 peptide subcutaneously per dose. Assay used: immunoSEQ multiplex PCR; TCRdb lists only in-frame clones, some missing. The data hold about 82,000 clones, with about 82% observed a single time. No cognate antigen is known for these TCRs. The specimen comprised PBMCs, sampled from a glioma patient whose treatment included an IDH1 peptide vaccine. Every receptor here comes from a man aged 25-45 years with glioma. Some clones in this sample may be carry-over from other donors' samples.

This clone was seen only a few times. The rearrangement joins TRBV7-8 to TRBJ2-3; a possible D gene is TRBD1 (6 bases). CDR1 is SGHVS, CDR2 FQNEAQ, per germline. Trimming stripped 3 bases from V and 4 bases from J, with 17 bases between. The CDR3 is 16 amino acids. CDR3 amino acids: CASSLGSRQVPDTQYF. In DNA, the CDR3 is TGTGCCAGCAGCTTGGGAAGTAGACAGGTGCCAGATACGCAGTATTTT.

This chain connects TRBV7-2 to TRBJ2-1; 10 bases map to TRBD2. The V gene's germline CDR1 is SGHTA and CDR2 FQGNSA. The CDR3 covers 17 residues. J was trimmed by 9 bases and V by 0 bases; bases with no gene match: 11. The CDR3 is CASSLAGIAGGEREQFF. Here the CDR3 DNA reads TGTGCCAGCAGCTTAGCGGGAATAGCGGGAGGTGAGCGTGAGCAGTTCTTC. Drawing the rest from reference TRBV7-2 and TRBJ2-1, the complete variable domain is GAGVSQSPSNKVTEKGKDVELRCDPISGHTALYWYRQSLGQGLEFLIYFQGNSAPDKSGLPSDRFSAERTGGSVSTLTIQRTQQEDSAVYLCASSLAGIAGGEREQFFGPGTRLTVL.

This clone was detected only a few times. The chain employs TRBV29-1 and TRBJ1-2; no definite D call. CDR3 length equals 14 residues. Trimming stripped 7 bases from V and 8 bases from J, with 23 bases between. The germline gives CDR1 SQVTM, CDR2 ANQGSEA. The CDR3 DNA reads TGCAGCGCTGATCACACGGAGGTTAGCGGAGGCTACACCTTC. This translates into CSADHTEVSGGYTF.

The chain's CDR3 is CASSLPPAGNTEAFF. CDR3 DNA sequence: TGTGCCAGCAGCCTTCCCCCGGCGGGGAACACTGAAGCTTTCTTT. J is TRBJ1-1 and V is TRBV7-2; D uncertain. Trimming left V 5 bases short and J 1 base short, with 14 bases between. Germline lookup yields CDR1 SGHTA and CDR2 FQGNSA. The CDR3 extends over 15 amino acids.

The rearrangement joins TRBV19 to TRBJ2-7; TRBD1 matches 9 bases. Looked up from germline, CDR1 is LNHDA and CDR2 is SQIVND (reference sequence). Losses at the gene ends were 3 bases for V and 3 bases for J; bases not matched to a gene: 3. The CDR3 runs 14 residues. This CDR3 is CASSIRQGGYEQYF. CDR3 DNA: TGTGCCAGTAGTATTCGACAGGGGGGCTACGAGCAGTACTTC.

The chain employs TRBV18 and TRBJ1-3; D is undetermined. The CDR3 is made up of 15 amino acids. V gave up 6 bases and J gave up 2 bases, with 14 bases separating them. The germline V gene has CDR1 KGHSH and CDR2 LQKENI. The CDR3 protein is CASSPGRSTGNTIYF. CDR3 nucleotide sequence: TGTGCCAGCTCCCCGGGTAGGTCAACTGGAAACACCATATATTTT. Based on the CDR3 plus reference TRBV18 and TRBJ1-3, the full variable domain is NAGVMQNPRHLVRRRGQEARLRCSPMKGHSHVYWYRQLPEEGLKFMVYLQKENIIDESGMPKERFSAEFPKEGPSILRIQQVVRGDSAAYFCASSPGRSTGNTIYFGEGSWLTVV.

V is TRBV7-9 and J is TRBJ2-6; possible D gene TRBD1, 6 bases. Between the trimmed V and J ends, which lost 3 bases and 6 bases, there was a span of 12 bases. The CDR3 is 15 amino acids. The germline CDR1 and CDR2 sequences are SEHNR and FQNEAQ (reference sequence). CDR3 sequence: CASSLGASKANVLTF. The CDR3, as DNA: TGTGCCAGCAGCTTGGGGGCCTCGAAGGCCAACGTCCTGACTTTC.

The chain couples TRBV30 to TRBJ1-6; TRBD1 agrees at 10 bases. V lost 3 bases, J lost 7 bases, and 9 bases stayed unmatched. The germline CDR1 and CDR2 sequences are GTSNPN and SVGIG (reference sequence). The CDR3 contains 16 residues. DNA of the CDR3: TGTGCCTGGAGGAGACCTGGGGACAGGGGAAATTCACCCCTCCACTTT. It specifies CAWRRPGDRGNSPLHF.

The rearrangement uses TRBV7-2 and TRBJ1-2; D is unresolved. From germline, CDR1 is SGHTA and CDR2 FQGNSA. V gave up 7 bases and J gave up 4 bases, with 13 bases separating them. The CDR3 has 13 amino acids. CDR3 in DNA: TGTGCCAGCACCCTCTCGAGTGGCTATGGCTACACCTTC. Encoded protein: CASTLSSGYGYTF.

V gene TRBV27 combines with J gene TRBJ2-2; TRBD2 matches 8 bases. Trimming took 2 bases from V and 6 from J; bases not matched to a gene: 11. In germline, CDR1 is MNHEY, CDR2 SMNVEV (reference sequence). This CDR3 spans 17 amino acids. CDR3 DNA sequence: TGTGCCAGCAGTTTAGGCAGGGTGGCGGGAGGACCCGGGGAGCTGTTTTTT. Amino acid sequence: CASSLGRVAGGPGELFF.